This TCR beta chain was sequenced for a study of PD-1 blockade in classical Hodgkin lymphoma. V was cut by 4 bases and J by 2 bases, with 15 bases left in between. The CDR3 extends over 15 amino acids. Germline loops: CDR1 SGHRS, CDR2 YFSETQ. Method: immunoSEQ multiplex PCR; TCRdb's copy keeps in-frame clones and lacks some. The sample includes fewer than 25,000 clones, around nine tenths of them seen just once. For this clone: Its antigen is not known.

Study findings and constraints: Reported baseline diversity: healthy donors highest, relapsed/refractory patients lowest. Why repertoires differed is undefined; disease activity or prior therapy possibly contributed.

Sample time point: newly diagnosed, previously untreated cHL patient sample. Magnetic depletion of unwanted cells isolated CD4+ T cells from thawed PBMCs. Comparison samples consisted of PBMCs from newly diagnosed, untreated classical Hodgkin lymphoma. Sequencing was carried out using CD4+ T cells from blood. The origin of this receptor is a human donor with classical Hodgkin lymphoma. V is TRBV5-1 and J is TRBJ1-1, with D possibly being TRBD1 (6 bases). The CDR3 here is CASSTRPGVNTEAFF. The CDR3 nucleotides are TGCGCCAGCAGCACCCGGCCAGGGGTAAACACTGAAGCTTTCTTT.